These 8 T cell receptor beta chains came from one sample sequenced in a study of blood T cell repertoires in COVID-19. Profiled with immunoSEQ multiplex PCR; TCRdb holds only in-frame clones, not every one. The sample has around 140,000 clones; 80% to 90% are singletons. Sequenced: peripheral blood. These receptors were collected from a man older than 75 with acute or convalescent COVID-19.

This chain uses TRBV11-3 with TRBJ1-1; 7 nucleotides line up with TRBD1. The CDR3 runs to 14 residues. J lost 3 bases, V lost 5 bases, and 6 bases had no gene match. CDR1 SGHNT and CDR2 YENEEA come from the germline V gene. In nucleotides, the CDR3 is TGTGCCAGCAGCCGGGACAGTAGAGACACTGAAGCTTTCTTT. Its translation: CASSRDSRDTEAFF.

The CDR3 nucleotides read TGTGCCAGTAGATCAGAGGGTCCAACTAATGAAAAACTGTTTTTT. Encoded protein: CASRSEGPTNEKLFF. The chain couples TRBV19 to TRBJ1-4; D is uncertain. V lost 6 bases and J 0 bases, leaving 11 bases between the germline ends. The germline CDR1 and CDR2 sequences are LNHDA and SQIVND (reference sequence). The CDR3 has 15 amino acids.

CDR3 in DNA: TGTGCCAGCAAGGGGGACAAGAGCAATCAGCCCCAGCATTTT. Translation gives CASKGDKSNQPQHF. V usage is TRBV2 and J usage is TRBJ1-5; TRBD1 is a possible D gene (6 bases). The ends were cut back, 7 bases at V and 1 base at J, with 11 bases in the middle. CDR1 SNHLY and CDR2 FYNNEI come from the germline V gene. This CDR3 is 14 amino acids long. Together with reference TRBV2 and TRBJ1-5, the CDR3 gives the full variable domain: EPEVTQTPSHQVTQMGQEVILRCVPISNHLYFYWYRQILGQKVEFLVSFYNNEISEKSEIFDDQFSVERPDGSNFTLKIRSTKLEDSAMYFCASKGDKSNQPQHFGDGTRLSIL.

For this clone: One junction end disagrees with the germline gene, perhaps due to a read error. V is TRBV16 and J is TRBJ1-1; tentative D call: TRBD1 (5 bases). The CDR3 has 15 residues. From germline, CDR1 is KGHSY and CDR2 FQNENV. The CDR3 sequence is CASSQLYGGTVKERF. The CDR3 DNA reads as TGTGCCAGCAGCCAATTATATGGAGGGACGGTTAAAGAAAGATTT. Variable domain in full (rest from reference TRBV16 and TRBJ1-1): GEEVAQTPKHLVRGEGQKAKLYCAPIKGHSYVFWYQQVLKNEFKFLISFQNENVFDETGMPKERFSAKCLPNSPCSLEIQATKLEDSAVYFCASSQLYGGTVKERFGQGTRLTVV.

The chain uses TRBV5-4 and TRBJ2-3; TRBD2 aligns across 12 bases. The V gene end was trimmed by 4 bases and the J gene end by 4 bases; junction bases not matched to a gene: 7. The CDR3 covers 16 residues. The germline CDR1 and CDR2 sequences are SGHNT and YYREEE (reference sequence). CDR3 region: CASSPRTSGVADTQYF. The CDR3 DNA follows: TGTGCCAGCAGCCCAAGGACTAGCGGGGTGGCAGATACGCAGTATTTT.

This clone was detected only once. The chain links TRBV2 to TRBJ1-4; 8 nucleotides align to TRBD1. V gave up 5 bases and J gave up 0 bases; unmatched junction bases: 8. CDR1 SNHLY and CDR2 FYNNEI come from the germline V gene. The length of the CDR3 is 17 residues. The CDR3 DNA is TGTGCCAGCAGTACCTTCTCAGGGGGCTCAACTAATGAAAAACTGTTTTTT. This translates into CASSTFSGGSTNEKLFF.

The chain joins TRBV19 to TRBJ1-2; a possible D gene is TRBD1 (5 bases). Germline CDR1 reads LNHDA; CDR2 reads SQIVND (reference sequence). V was pared by 0 bases and J by 8 bases, with 16 bases between. The CDR3 has 15 amino acids. Written as DNA, the CDR3 is TGTGCCAGTAGTATAGATCGAGGAGGGACGGGCGGCTACACCTTC. The encoded protein is CASSIDRGGTGGYTF.

The CDR3 nucleotides are TGTGCCAGCACCACTTCTGGGGAGGGACTCCACTTT. Protein: CASTTSGEGLHF. The chain joins TRBV27 to TRBJ1-6, with unresolved D. Trimming removed 7 bases from V and 16 bases from J, with 17 bases in between. Germline CDR1 and CDR2: MNHEY and SMNVEV (reference sequence). The CDR3 contains 12 residues.